This TCR beta chain was captured by sequencing in a study of blood T cells in healthy people across ages. It was with a sample-barcoded 5' primer and a J-beta primer mix that a second PCR of roughly 6 to 12 cycles was run. Using its own MiXCR run on the 5' RACE reads, TCRdb lists one record per CDR3 protein. The data contain about 1 million distinct CDR3 sequences, less than 50% of them singletons. Between the trimmed V and J ends, which lost 5 bases and 8 bases, there was a span of 13 bases. This CDR3 contains 13 residues. Germline-derived CDR1 and CDR2 are SGHVS and FQNEAQ. The TCR sequence derives from a woman in her sixties or seventies in good health. Input material: blood. This chain uses TRBV7-8 with TRBJ2-1, with D perhaps matching TRBD2 (6 bases). The CDR3 coding sequence is TGTGCCAGCAGCCCTGGGACTGTGGATGAGCAGTTCTTC. Residues: CASSPGTVDEQFF.